This T cell receptor (beta chain) was profiled in a study of T-cell memory formation after mild COVID-19. Study-wide results and limits: Within pre-infection memory, some responding clones were found, suggesting cross-reactive memory joined.

Germline CDR1 DFQATT, CDR2 SNEGSKA (reference sequence). This CDR3 contains 16 residues. V was pared by 1 base and J by 1 base, with 13 bases between. Remarks on this clonotype: Its matching antigen is unknown.

Sample barcodes and UMIs were carried by the TCR alpha and TCR beta cDNA libraries that 5'RACE generated with constant-segment primers. TCRdb used MiXCR to reprocess the 5' RACE reads, holding one entry per CDR3 protein. The table shows approximately 400,000 distinct CDR3 sequences, with approximately 25% occurring only once. Source material: PBMCs or a T cell subset sorted from them (not recorded which). V usage is TRBV20-1 and J usage is TRBJ2-2, with a tentative D call TRBD2 (5 bases). This sequence was found in an adult woman who had mild COVID-19 (a few samples of this study predate the infection). Cell type and time point are not known. The CDR3 bases are TGCAGTGCTAGAGTAGGGCTCGGGGTGAACACCGGGGAGCTGTTTTTT. It is translated as CSARVGLGVNTGELFF.